A single sample gave rise to the 13 T cell receptor beta chains below, sequenced in a study of radiotherapy plus CTLA-4 blockade in lung cancer. Using immunoSEQ multiplex PCR, the repertoire was profiled, and TCRdb retains in-frame clones only, with some absent. The data hold about 100,000 clones, with roughly 80% observed a single time. The specimen comprised peripheral blood, sampled from a patient treated with radiotherapy plus ipilimumab. The receptors shown here come from a human donor with non-small cell lung cancer who had stable disease on radiotherapy plus ipilimumab.

J is TRBJ1-1 and V is TRBV11-2; D uncertain. V gave up 5 bases and J gave up 5 bases, with 9 bases separating them. The CDR3 has 12 residues. Germline CDR1 is SGHAT and CDR2 is FQNNGV. CDR3 in amino acids: CASSLRRTEAFF. The CDR3 DNA reads as TGTGCCAGCAGCCTTCGGCGGACTGAAGCTTTCTTT.

This clone has a handful of counts. The chain couples TRBV5-8 to TRBJ1-2; TRBD1 might be the D (6 bases). This CDR3 has 15 residues. Germline lookup yields CDR1 SGHTS and CDR2 YDEGEE. Trimming cost V 4 bases and J 1 base, with 14 bases left between them. The CDR3 sequence: CASSAYRVNNYGYTF. The CDR3 region has the DNA TGTGCCAGCAGCGCATACAGGGTTAATAACTATGGCTACACCTTC.

The CDR3 coding sequence is TGTGCCAGCCAGCCTAGCGGGGCTTTGGATGAGCAGTTCTTC. Its protein is CASQPSGALDEQFF. The chain carries TRBV2 and TRBJ2-1, with TRBD2 matching over 9 bases. The CDR3 consists of 14 residues. The V and J ends lost 8 bases and 8 bases, in that order; junction bases with no gene match: 10. The germline gives CDR1 SNHLY, CDR2 FYNNEI.

This clone was recorded only once. The chain has TRBV5-6 and TRBJ2-2; D is ambiguous. This CDR3 is built from 15 residues. CDR1 and CDR2 (germline): SGHDT, YYEEEE. The germline V and J ends were trimmed by 2 bases and 3 bases, with 11 bases remaining between them. The CDR3 sequence is CASSFSPSDTGELFF. CDR3 nucleotides: TGTGCCAGCAGCTTTAGTCCGAGCGACACCGGGGAGCTGTTTTTT.

This rearrangement joins TRBV19 to TRBJ1-5; TRBD1 might be the D (6 bases). The CDR3 loop spans 14 amino acids. The ends were cut back, 5 bases at V and 10 bases at J, with 18 bases in the middle. Germline CDR1 reads LNHDA; CDR2 reads SQIVND (reference sequence). CDR3 in DNA: TGTGCCAGTAGTGTCGGTACAGGGTTCGGACCCCAGCATTTT. Residues: CASSVGTGFGPQHF. The entire variable domain, with the rest obtained from reference TRBV19 and TRBJ1-5, is as follows: DGGITQSPKYLFRKEGQNVTLSCEQNLNHDAMYWYRQDPGQGLRLIYYSQIVNDFQKGDIAEGYSVSREKKESFPLTVTSAQKNPTAFYLCASSVGTGFGPQHFGDGTRLSIL.

The chain uses TRBV28 and TRBJ1-2, with D possibly matching TRBD1 (6 bases). V lost 6 bases and J lost 7, with 18 bases in between. Germline CDR1 is MDHEN and CDR2 is SYDVKM. The CDR3 sequence is 14 residues long. The CDR3 nucleotides are TGTGCCAGCAGGACTACACAGGGAAATTTTGGCTACACCTTC. Amino acid sequence: CASRTTQGNFGYTF.

The chain links TRBV19 to TRBJ2-3, with 13 bases identical to TRBD2. The CDR3 is 17 amino acids. Trimming at V came to 4 bases and at J to 5 bases, leaving 9 bases not matched to a gene. From germline, CDR1 is LNHDA and CDR2 SQIVND (reference sequence). Here the CDR3 DNA reads TGTGCCAGTAGTACTGGACTGACTAGCGGGAGGTTAGATACGCAGTATTTT. It codes for CASSTGLTSGRLDTQYF.

The V call is TRBV5-6, the J call TRBJ2-5; D not certain. The ends were cut back, 0 bases at V and 0 bases at J, with 15 bases in the middle. Germline V gives CDR1 SGHDT, CDR2 YYEEEE. This CDR3 has 17 amino acids. CDR3 sequence (DNA): TGTGCCAGCAGCTTGGGGGCCCTCTCCCTGTACCAAGAGACCCAGTACTTC. Its protein is CASSLGALSLYQETQYF.

The chain is built from TRBV6-6 and TRBJ1-3; 12 bases line up with TRBD1. The germline V gene encodes CDR1 MNHNY and CDR2 SVGAGI (reference sequence). V lost 5 bases, J lost 2 bases, and 4 bases stayed unmatched. The CDR3 totals 16 residues. The CDR3 coding sequence is TGTGCCAGCAGTGGGGGACAGGGGGCGACTGGAAACACCATATATTTT. Translated, it gives CASSGGQGATGNTIYF.

CDR3 loop: CASSARTGRGTDTQYF. Written as DNA, the CDR3 is TGTGCCAGCAGCGCTCGGACAGGTCGTGGCACAGATACGCAGTATTTT. The chain joins TRBV11-2 to TRBJ2-3; TRBD1 matches at 7 bases. Trimming removed 5 bases from V and 1 base from J; junction bases left unmatched: 9. The germline CDR1 and CDR2 sequences are SGHAT and FQNNGV. The CDR3 spans 16 residues.

This sequence joins TRBV11-2 and TRBJ1-1; D is unclear. CDR3 size: 13 residues. Between the trimmed V and J ends, which lost 5 bases and 1 base, there was a span of 8 bases. Germline V CDR1 and CDR2: SGHAT, FQNNGV. The CDR3, as DNA: TGTGCCAGCAGCATCGACCCGAACACTGAAGCTTTCTTT. Translated, it gives CASSIDPNTEAFF.

DNA for the CDR3: TGTGCCAGCAGTCTACTAGCGGGGGGAAGGGAGACCCAGTACTTC. Protein: CASSLLAGGRETQYF. The V call is TRBV27, the J call TRBJ2-5, with 12 bases fitting TRBD2. This CDR3 region has 15 residues. The germline V gene has CDR1 MNHEY and CDR2 SMNVEV (reference sequence). The trim removed 5 bases at V and 5 bases at J, leaving 6 bases unmatched.

V and J are TRBV30 and TRBJ1-2, with 8 bases matching TRBD1. Germline trimming cut 4 bases from V and 2 bases from J; bases unmatched to any gene: 6. CDR1 is GTSNPN and CDR2 is SVGIG in the germline V gene (reference sequence). The CDR3 consists of 14 residues. The CDR3 region has the DNA TGTGCCTGGACCCCTGGACAGGGAAACTATGGCTACACCTTC. This translates into CAWTPGQGNYGYTF.